A selection of T cell receptor beta chains follows, all from one sample in a study of monozygotic twins with inflammatory bowel disease. Reanalyzing the 5' RACE reads, TCRdb keeps one entry per CDR3 protein, without DNA. The table for this sample gives about 43,000 distinct CDR3 sequences. Sequenced material: blood. These receptors came from a human donor with ulcerative colitis or Crohn's disease, or a healthy co-twin of an affected twin (not recorded which). CDR3s include the opening cysteine and the closing phenylalanine or tryptophan. Where a row states a size, it is once, few, many or the class of an expanded clone; other rows omit it.

clone size: NA; CDR3 length: 15; V gene: TRBV4-3; J gene: TRBJ2-7; CDR3 protein: CASSQRSGGSYEQYF
clone size: NA; CDR3 length: 13; V gene: TRBV20-1; J gene: TRBJ1-1; CDR3 protein: CSASPSGTGVAFF
clone size: NA; CDR3 length: 13; V gene: TRBV3-1; J gene: TRBJ1-2; CDR3 protein: CASSQDRVGGYTF
clone size: NA; CDR3 length: 16; V gene: TRBV27; J gene: TRBJ2-4; CDR3 protein: CASSPHTGIIKNIQYF
clone size: medium-sized; CDR3 length: 17; V gene: TRBV11-2; J gene: TRBJ2-1; CDR3 protein: CASSFKISGGAGYEQFF
clone size: NA; CDR3 length: 13; V gene: TRBV2; J gene: TRBJ2-1; CDR3 protein: CASSVPFTDEQFF
clone size: medium-sized; CDR3 length: 14; V gene: TRBV28; J gene: TRBJ1-3; CDR3 protein: CASSLGQAGNTIYF
clone size: NA; CDR3 length: 15; V gene: TRBV20-1; J gene: TRBJ2-3; CDR3 protein: CSASPLAGSTDTQYF
clone size: NA; CDR3 length: 15; V gene: TRBV20-1; J gene: TRBJ2-5; CDR3 protein: CSARPVTGGQETQYF
clone size: NA; CDR3 length: 16; V gene: TRBV6-5; J gene: TRBJ2-3; CDR3 protein: CASSWRTGPGTDTQYF
clone size: NA; CDR3 length: 16; V gene: TRBV27; J gene: TRBJ1-2; CDR3 protein: CASSPLGGEGSTGYTF
clone size: NA; CDR3 length: 13; V gene: TRBV7-6; J gene: TRBJ2-7; CDR3 protein: CASSRGTIYEQYF
clone size: NA; CDR3 length: 16; V gene: TRBV5-1; J gene: TRBJ2-2; CDR3 protein: CASSRGGQGTTGELFF
clone size: NA; CDR3 length: 15; V gene: TRBV5-4; J gene: TRBJ2-3; CDR3 protein: CASSLSAGPTDTQYF
clone size: medium-sized; CDR3 length: 18; V gene: TRBV5-7; J gene: TRBJ2-1; CDR3 protein: CASSLGIAGGSIYNEQFF
clone size: NA; CDR3 length: 15; V gene: TRBV29-1; J gene: TRBJ1-1; CDR3 protein: CSVERSAGRATEAFF
clone size: NA; CDR3 length: 15; V gene: TRBV4-3; J gene: TRBJ1-4; CDR3 protein: CASSQQGGGGEKLFF
clone size: NA; CDR3 length: 16; V gene: TRBV7-3; J gene: TRBJ2-2; CDR3 protein: CASSSTRDTNTGELFF
clone size: NA; CDR3 length: 15; V gene: TRBV3-1; J gene: TRBJ1-1; CDR3 protein: CASSQAGLGHTEAFF
clone size: NA; CDR3 length: 14; V gene: TRBV29-1; J gene: TRBJ2-2; CDR3 protein: CSAGQGASIGELFF
clone size: medium-sized; CDR3 length: 15; V gene: TRBV19; J gene: TRBJ2-4; CDR3 protein: CASSIAQGPKNIQYF
clone size: NA; CDR3 length: 18; V gene: TRBV10-3; J gene: TRBJ2-2; CDR3 protein: CAISRLAGVLMNTGELFF
clone size: NA; CDR3 length: 14; V gene: TRBV29-1; J gene: TRBJ2-1; CDR3 protein: CSVVKASGSGEQFF
clone size: NA; CDR3 length: 11; V gene: TRBV12-3/TRBV12-4; J gene: TRBJ1-3; CDR3 protein: CASTHGNTIYF
clone size: NA; CDR3 length: 15; V gene: TRBV6-1; J gene: TRBJ1-1; CDR3 protein: CASRPSRGENTEAFF
clone size: NA; CDR3 length: 17; V gene: TRBV4-1; J gene: TRBJ1-6; CDR3 protein: CASSQVVNQDSNSPLHF
clone size: NA; CDR3 length: 15; V gene: TRBV5-5; J gene: TRBJ1-6; CDR3 protein: CASSLDAGDNSPLHF
clone size: NA; CDR3 length: 13; V gene: TRBV20-1; J gene: TRBJ1-2; CDR3 protein: CSVGGGGAGGYTF
clone size: NA; CDR3 length: 13; V gene: TRBV5-1; J gene: TRBJ1-1; CDR3 protein: CASRRQTGTEAFF
clone size: NA; CDR3 length: 15; V gene: TRBV7-2; J gene: TRBJ2-3; CDR3 protein: CASSLDRTGGGTQYF
clone size: NA; CDR3 length: 14; V gene: TRBV3-1; J gene: TRBJ2-7; CDR3 protein: CASSQEMQTYEQYF
clone size: NA; CDR3 length: 15; V gene: TRBV20-1; J gene: TRBJ2-7; CDR3 protein: CSARFGEGTRYEQYF
clone size: NA; CDR3 length: 14; V gene: TRBV28; J gene: TRBJ2-5; CDR3 protein: CASSSQRIQETQYF
clone size: NA; CDR3 length: 13; V gene: TRBV20-1; J gene: TRBJ1-1; CDR3 protein: CSARRDRSPEAFF
clone size: NA; CDR3 length: 15; V gene: TRBV7-9; J gene: TRBJ1-1; CDR3 protein: CASSPDRGLNTEAFF
clone size: NA; CDR3 length: 15; V gene: TRBV7-9; J gene: TRBJ1-2; CDR3 protein: CASSQKIGANYGYTF
clone size: NA; CDR3 length: 15; V gene: TRBV12-3/TRBV12-4; J gene: TRBJ2-2; CDR3 protein: CASIQTVTGTGELFF
clone size: NA; CDR3 length: 14; V gene: TRBV12-3/TRBV12-4; J gene: TRBJ2-3; CDR3 protein: CASSFGRTTDTQYF
clone size: NA; CDR3 length: 12; V gene: TRBV12-3/TRBV12-4; J gene: TRBJ2-2; CDR3 protein: CASSRVGGELFF
clone size: NA; CDR3 length: 16; V gene: TRBV20-1; J gene: TRBJ2-1; CDR3 protein: CSARVEDRVTYNEQFF
clone size: NA; CDR3 length: 15; V gene: TRBV28; J gene: TRBJ2-7; CDR3 protein: CASRLAGTGVYEQYF
clone size: NA; CDR3 length: 12; V gene: TRBV6-5; J gene: TRBJ2-3; CDR3 protein: CASRNRADTQYF
clone size: NA; CDR3 length: 15; V gene: TRBV6-1; J gene: TRBJ2-7; CDR3 protein: CASSQAGTGTYEQYF
clone size: NA; CDR3 length: 13; V gene: TRBV28; J gene: TRBJ2-1; CDR3 protein: CASSLVQPNEQFF
clone size: NA; CDR3 length: 16; V gene: TRBV30; J gene: TRBJ2-1; CDR3 protein: CAWSRVSGRGNNEQFF
clone size: NA; CDR3 length: 13; V gene: TRBV5-1; J gene: TRBJ2-5; CDR3 protein: CASTGTNQETQYF
clone size: NA; CDR3 length: 13; V gene: TRBV7-2; J gene: TRBJ2-7; CDR3 protein: CASSLGQGLEQYF
clone size: NA; CDR3 length: 15; V gene: TRBV18; J gene: TRBJ2-1; CDR3 protein: CASSPKPSAYNEQFF
clone size: NA; CDR3 length: 15; V gene: TRBV5-1; J gene: TRBJ2-5; CDR3 protein: CASSFLAGIQETQYF
clone size: NA; CDR3 length: 15; V gene: TRBV11-2; J gene: TRBJ2-3; CDR3 protein: CASSLDGDRTDTQYF
clone size: NA; CDR3 length: 12; V gene: TRBV7-9; J gene: TRBJ2-3; CDR3 protein: CASSSGASAQYF
clone size: NA; CDR3 length: 18; V gene: TRBV20-1; J gene: TRBJ1-6; CDR3 protein: CSAAVDRAFLIDNSPLHF
clone size: NA; CDR3 length: 17; V gene: TRBV20-1; J gene: TRBJ2-5; CDR3 protein: CSASPGLAGGYQETQYF
clone size: NA; CDR3 length: 13; V gene: TRBV20-1; J gene: TRBJ2-7; CDR3 protein: CSAFIQGTHEQYF
clone size: NA; CDR3 length: 16; V gene: TRBV11-2; J gene: TRBJ2-1; CDR3 protein: CASSGLFETRTREQFF
clone size: NA; CDR3 length: 16; V gene: TRBV5-1; J gene: TRBJ1-2; CDR3 protein: CASSPQGQGTIYGYTF
clone size: NA; CDR3 length: 15; V gene: TRBV5-1; J gene: TRBJ2-1; CDR3 protein: CASSQVGQGEGEQFF
clone size: NA; CDR3 length: 18; V gene: TRBV7-3; J gene: TRBJ1-2; CDR3 protein: CASSLYPSVQTARWGYTF
clone size: NA; CDR3 length: 15; V gene: TRBV3-1; J gene: TRBJ2-7; CDR3 protein: CASSQVPGGNYEQYF